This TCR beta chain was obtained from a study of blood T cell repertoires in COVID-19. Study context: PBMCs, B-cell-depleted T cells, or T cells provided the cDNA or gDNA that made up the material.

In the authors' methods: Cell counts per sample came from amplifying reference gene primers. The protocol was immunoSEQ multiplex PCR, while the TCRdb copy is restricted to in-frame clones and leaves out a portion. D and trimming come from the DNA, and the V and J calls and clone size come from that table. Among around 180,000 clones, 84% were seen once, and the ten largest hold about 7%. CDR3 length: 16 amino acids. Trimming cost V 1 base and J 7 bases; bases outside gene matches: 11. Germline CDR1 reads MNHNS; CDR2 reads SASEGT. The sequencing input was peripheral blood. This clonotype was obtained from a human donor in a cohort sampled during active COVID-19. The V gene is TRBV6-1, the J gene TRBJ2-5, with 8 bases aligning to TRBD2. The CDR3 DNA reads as TGTGCCAGCAGTGAAGTCGGGGGGGCCGAAAAGGGGACCCAGTACTTC. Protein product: CASSEVGGAEKGTQYF.